These 20 T cell receptor beta chains came from one sample sequenced in a study of blood T cells in healthy people across ages. Together with a sample-barcoded 5' primer, a J-beta primer mix was included in a second PCR lasting about 7 to 12 cycles. TCRdb itself ran the 5' RACE reads through MiXCR, one entry per CDR3 protein. The table has some 900,000 distinct CDR3 sequences, roughly 26% seen once. Sequencing was carried out using blood. The receptors stem from a woman older than 75 in good health.

This clonotype occurred a few times. The chain is built from TRBV4-1 and TRBJ1-5; 10 bases are a match to TRBD1. Germline loops: CDR1 MGHRA, CDR2 YSYEKL. V lost 5 bases and J lost 3; bases outside the gene matches: 4. The CDR3 length is 15 residues. CDR3 nucleotide sequence: TGCGCCAGCAGCTGGGACAGGGGCAACAATCAGCCCCAGCATTTT. The encoded protein is CASSWDRGNNQPQHF.

Details on this clonotype: This clone may be a read error of a much larger clone one base away. The J gene is TRBJ1-6, the V gene TRBV5-1; tentative D call: TRBD1 (5 bases). Germline CDR1 and CDR2: SGHRS and YFSETQ. The CDR3 runs 15 residues. Deletions cut 3 bases from V and 11 bases from J, with 18 bases between. The CDR3 region has the DNA TGCGCCAGCAGCTGGGACGGCTTCGAGCGGCCACCCCTCCACTTT. It specifies CASSWDGFERPPLHF.

As to this clonotype: Since a much larger clone is just one base distant, this may be a read error. CDR3 in DNA: TGTGCCAGCATCGCGCCTCCAGGAGTTTGGTCGGCCAACGTCCGGACTTTC. Translating it yields CASIAPPGVWSANVRTF. The chain uses TRBV12-3 or TRBV12-4 and TRBJ2-6; no firm D call. The CDR3 totals 17 residues.

A remark on this clonotype: A much larger clonotype is one base distant, so this may be a read error. The gene calls are TRBV3-1 and TRBJ2-1; D not certain. CDR1 and CDR2 from the germline V gene are LGHDT and YNNKEL (reference sequence). The CDR3 spans 12 residues. The CDR3: CASSHLYNGQFF. CDR3 bases: TGTGCCAGCAGCCACCTCTACAATGGGCAGTTCTTC.

This clonotype was counted at least ten times. The chain carries TRBV4-3 and TRBJ1-1; D gene ambiguous. With 1 base removed from V and 2 bases from J, the gap between germline ends came to 14 bases. Germline V gene data show CDR1 as LGHNA and CDR2 as YSLEER. This CDR3 has 16 residues. The CDR3 here is CASSQAFIALNTEAFF. The CDR3 DNA is TGCGCCAGCAGCCAAGCTTTTATCGCCCTAAACACTGAAGCTTTCTTT.

This clonotype was seen ten or more times. This sequence joins TRBV7-2 and TRBJ1-2; 10 bases are a match to TRBD1. Germline trimming cut 4 bases from V and 4 bases from J; bases unmatched to any gene: 9. Germline CDR1 SGHTA, CDR2 FQGNSA. The CDR3 spans 16 residues. The CDR3 nucleotides are TGTGCCAGCAGCTCCGGACAGGGGGGTTTAGTCTATGGCTACACCTTC. Protein product: CASSSGQGGLVYGYTF.

This CDR3 reads CASSLAVGQRGGYTF. DNA for the CDR3: TGCGCCAGCAGCTTGGCCGTGGGACAGCGCGGAGGCTACACCTTC. This chain connects TRBV5-1 to TRBJ1-2, with 7 bases matching TRBD1. The CDR3 is made up of 15 amino acids. After removal of 0 bases from V and 8 bases from J, the junction contained 10 bases not matched to a gene. The germline CDR1 and CDR2 sequences are SGHRS and YFSETQ.

The table lists this clonotype with many counts. This chain connects TRBV6-2 or TRBV6-3 to TRBJ2-5, with D possibly matching TRBD2 (7 bases). V was clipped by 4 bases and J by 7 bases, with 19 bases between them. The germline V gene encodes CDR1 MNHEY and CDR2 SVGEGT. The length of the CDR3 is 15 residues. This chain's CDR3 is CASSFAGASRRTQYF. The CDR3 DNA is TGTGCCAGCAGTTTTGCGGGGGCTTCCCGGAGGACCCAGTACTTC.

The table lists this clonotype with many counts. J is TRBJ2-7 and V is TRBV13; D not certain. The CDR3 length is 14 residues. Germline V gene data show CDR1 as PRHDT and CDR2 as FYEKMQ (reference sequence). The V and J ends lost 2 bases and 0 bases respectively, with 8 bases between them. Here the CDR3 DNA reads TGTGCCAGCAGCTTAATTGGCCGCTCCTACGAGCAGTACTTC. Encoded protein: CASSLIGRSYEQYF.

This clonotype occurred many times. The V and J genes are TRBV7-2 and TRBJ1-2; D is perhaps TRBD1 (5 bases). This CDR3 spans 14 amino acids. Germline loops: CDR1 SGHTA, CDR2 FQGNSA. Trimming cost V 1 base and J 5 bases, with 11 bases left between them. CDR3 amino acids: CASSLDQGTYGYTF. CDR3 coding DNA: TGTGCCAGCAGCTTAGACCAGGGAACGTATGGCTACACCTTC.

The gene calls are TRBV7-9 and TRBJ1-1; 8 nucleotides align to TRBD1. The CDR3 contains 15 residues. V shed 3 bases and J 2 bases; nucleotides not matched to a gene: 5. Germline lookup yields CDR1 SEHNR and CDR2 FQNEAQ (reference sequence). The CDR3 nucleotides read TGTGCCAGCAGCTTTATACAGGGGGGTAACACTGAAGCTTTCTTT. This encodes CASSFIQGGNTEAFF.

This rearrangement joins TRBV11-2 to TRBJ2-7; no clear D gene. The CDR3 spans 14 residues. The V end lost 5 bases, the J end lost 1 base, and 12 bases lay between the germline ends. Germline loops: CDR1 SGHAT, CDR2 FQNNGV. The DNA of the CDR3 is TGTGCCAGCAGCATAACTACAGCTTCCTACGAGCAGTACTTC. Translating it yields CASSITTASYEQYF.

The rearrangement links TRBV7-9 to TRBJ2-3; possible D gene TRBD2, 6 bases. This CDR3 has 16 amino acids. Trimming removed 4 bases at V and 1 base at J, with 15 bases between. CDR1 and CDR2 from the germline V gene are SEHNR and FQNEAQ (reference sequence). The CDR3 DNA reads as TGTGCCAGCAGCTCATTGGTGGGGACTGGCACAGATACGCAGTATTTT. It encodes CASSSLVGTGTDTQYF.

The chain recombines TRBV12-3 or TRBV12-4 with TRBJ1-4, with D possibly TRBD1 on 5 matching bases. V was pared by 4 bases and J by 6 bases, with 12 bases between. The CDR3 is made up of 14 amino acids. The CDR3 bases are TGTGCCAGCAGTTCCGGGACCCTTCATGAAAAACTGTTTTTT. This encodes CASSSGTLHEKLFF.

This clonotype was detected a few times. V is TRBV7-2 and J is TRBJ1-4; 7 bases line up with TRBD1. Looked up from germline, CDR1 is SGHTA and CDR2 is FQGNSA. J lost 8 bases, V lost 1 base, and 13 bases had no gene match. The CDR3 sequence is 17 residues long. The CDR3 DNA reads TGTGCCAGCAGCTTAGGGAGAGAGGGGGCGACTGGGGAAAAACTGTTTTTT. Protein product: CASSLGREGATGEKLFF.

This clonotype was detected only a few times. The CDR3 coding sequence is TGTGCCTGGAGTAGAGCTAGCGGGGGCAACTACGAGCAGTACTTC. This sequence encodes CAWSRASGGNYEQYF. This chain connects TRBV30 to TRBJ2-7; 10 bases agree with TRBD2. Losses at the gene ends were 2 bases for V and 3 bases for J; bases not matched to a gene: 7. This CDR3 has 15 residues. Germline lookup yields CDR1 GTSNPN and CDR2 SVGIG (reference sequence).

The chain has TRBV10-3 and TRBJ1-4; D possibly corresponds to TRBD1 (5 bases). The CDR3 is 13 residues long. V lost 3 bases, J lost 8 bases, and 10 bases lay in between. CDR1 ENHRY and CDR2 SYGVKD come from the germline V gene. This CDR3 reads CAISDAGTEKLFF. For the CDR3, the DNA is TGTGCCATCAGTGATGCAGGGACCGAAAAACTGTTTTTT.

This clonotype was detected ten times or more. The chain recombines TRBV20-1 with TRBJ1-5; D gene ambiguous. The CDR3 is 13 amino acids. Germline V gene lookup returns CDR1 DFQATT and CDR2 SNEGSKA (reference sequence). Between the trimmed V and J ends, which lost 4 bases and 3 bases, there was a span of 10 bases. The CDR3 sequence: CSATDGLNQPQHF. The CDR3 DNA reads as TGCAGTGCTACGGACGGGCTCAATCAGCCCCAGCATTTT.

This clonotype was recorded many times. The chain has TRBV7-2 and TRBJ2-7; D is perhaps TRBD1 (6 bases). CDR1 SGHTA and CDR2 FQGNSA come from the germline V gene. V lost 1 base and J lost 2, with 9 bases in between. This CDR3 is built from 14 residues. The CDR3 region has the DNA TGTGCCAGCAGCTTAGTAGAGGGGGCCTACGAGCAGTACTTC. As protein: CASSLVEGAYEQYF.

In this sample, this clonotype turned up many times. In nucleotides, the CDR3 is TGCAGTGCTAGCCCACAGAGGAGCTCCTACGAGCAGTACTTC. Its protein is CSASPQRSSYEQYF. This sequence joins TRBV20-1 and TRBJ2-7; D is undetermined. Germline V CDR1 and CDR2: DFQATT, SNEGSKA (reference sequence). The CDR3 is 14 amino acids. V lost 3 bases, J lost 0 bases, and 12 bases lay in between.